Below are 15 T cell receptor beta chains sequenced from a single sample in a study of OX40 agonist ivuxolimab in advanced cancers. Assay: immunoSEQ multiplex PCR; the TCRdb copy retains only in-frame clones and omits some. The sample yields about 69,000 clones, about nine tenths seen once. The specimen was CD4+ or CD8+ T cells sorted from blood, collected in a trial of the OX40 agonist ivuxolimab. All receptors come from an adult with an advanced solid tumor such as melanoma, head and neck, liver or kidney cancer.

The rearrangement uses TRBV18 and TRBJ2-5; tentatively, D is TRBD1 (5 bases). TRBJ2-7 matches the DNA end more closely, so the J call is doubtful. From germline, CDR1 is KGHSH and CDR2 LQKENI. CDR3 length equals 14 residues. The CDR3 nucleotides read TGTGCCAGCTCACCACGCGCAGGGATCTACGAGCAGTACTTC. Translated, it gives CASSPRAGIYEQYF.

The rearrangement uses TRBV4-1 and TRBJ2-5, with TRBD2 matching over 7 bases. The junction had 8 bases not matched to a gene; V was cut back by 5 bases and J by 2 bases. Germline lookup yields CDR1 MGHRA and CDR2 YSYEKL. The CDR3 sequence is 15 residues long. The CDR3 loop reads CASSNLGGGQETQYF. Written as DNA, the CDR3 is TGCGCCAGCAGCAACCTTGGGGGGGGGCAAGAGACCCAGTACTTC.

The chain employs TRBV9 and TRBJ2-3, with 9 bases matching TRBD1. V lost 0 bases and J lost 4; bases outside the gene matches: 3. Germline V gene data show CDR1 as SGDLS and CDR2 as YYNGEE. The CDR3 covers 15 residues. The CDR3 bases are TGTGCCAGCAGCGTAGGGGACAGGGAACCAGATACGCAGTATTTT. The encoded protein is CASSVGDREPDTQYF.

V usage is TRBV10-3 and J usage is TRBJ2-3, with 9 bases identical to TRBD2. CDR1 ENHRY and CDR2 SYGVKD come from the germline V gene. V was clipped by 6 bases and J by 1 base; unmatched bases: 5. This CDR3 is 15 amino acids long. The CDR3: CAISQRGARTDTQYF. In DNA form, the CDR3 reads TGTGCCATCAGCCAGCGGGGGGCACGCACAGATACGCAGTATTTT.

J is TRBJ1-6 and V is TRBV14, with a possible D match to TRBD1 (6 bases). The CDR3 is made up of 17 amino acids. The germline CDR1 and CDR2 sequences are SGHDN and FVKESK. Between the trimmed V and J ends, which lost 0 bases and 2 bases, there was a span of 11 bases. CDR3 in DNA: TGTGCCAGCAGCCAAGAGACAGGAGCAACCTATAATTCACCCCTCCACTTT. It is translated as CASSQETGATYNSPLHF.

The chain is built from TRBV6-5 and TRBJ2-7, with TRBD1 identical over 8 bases. The J segment lost 3 bases and the V segment lost 5 bases, leaving 6 bases of the junction unmatched. This CDR3 is built from 14 residues. From germline, CDR1 is MNHEY and CDR2 SVGAGI. The CDR3 region is CASSAGQGIYEQYF. CDR3 sequence (DNA): TGTGCCAGCAGTGCCGGACAGGGAATCTACGAGCAGTACTTC.

Only one count was recorded for this clone. This chain joins TRBV28 and TRBJ2-5, with D unclear. This CDR3 has 12 residues. In germline, CDR1 is MDHEN, CDR2 SYDVKM. With 3 bases removed from V and 1 base from J, the gap between germline ends came to 3 bases. CDR3 loop: CASSLVQETQYF. The CDR3 DNA reads as TGTGCCAGCAGTTTGGTCCAAGAGACCCAGTACTTC. Full variable domain (outside the CDR3, taken from reference TRBV28 and TRBJ2-5): DVKVTQSSRYLVKRTGEKVFLECVQDMDHENMFWYRQDPGLGLRLIYFSYDVKMKEKGDIPEGYSVSREKKERFSLILESASTNQTSMYLCASSLVQETQYFGPGTRLLVL.

V gene TRBV7-3 combines with J gene TRBJ1-1; D is ambiguous. This CDR3 has 13 amino acids. Germline assignment: CDR1 SGHTA and CDR2 FQGTGA. V was trimmed by 5 bases and J by 3 bases, leaving 10 bases between them. This CDR3 is CASSEDLYTEAFF. CDR3 nucleotide sequence: TGTGCCAGCAGCGAAGACTTATACACTGAAGCTTTCTTT.

This clone was found a few times. Other DNA sequences in the same sample also yield this CDR3. The rearrangement joins TRBV19 to TRBJ1-4; 7 bases match TRBD1. The CDR3 spans 15 residues. The V gene's germline CDR1 is LNHDA and CDR2 SQIVND (reference sequence). After removal of 5 bases from V and 7 bases from J, the junction contained 10 bases not matched to a gene. The CDR3 region is CASSPDRTGAEKLFF. CDR3 in DNA: TGTGCCAGTAGTCCCGACAGGACAGGCGCTGAAAAACTGTTTTTT.

The table lists this clone with a count of one. The rearrangement joins TRBV5-5 to TRBJ2-2; 10 nucleotides align to TRBD2. The CDR3 is 16 residues long. V gave up 0 bases and J gave up 4 bases; unmatched junction bases: 3. Germline-derived CDR1 and CDR2 are SGHKS and YYEKEE (reference sequence). CDR3 nucleotides: TGTGCCAGCAGCTTGGGACTAGCGGGCGGCACCGGGGAGCTGTTTTTT. This gives the protein CASSLGLAGGTGELFF.

The gene calls are TRBV28 and TRBJ2-5; 8 bases align to TRBD2. The CDR3 is 15 residues long. Looked up from germline, CDR1 is MDHEN and CDR2 is SYDVKM. V lost 5 bases, J lost 4 bases, and 9 bases stayed unmatched. CDR3 residues: CASSPSGLGGETQYF. CDR3 sequence (DNA): TGTGCCAGCAGTCCTTCGGGACTAGGGGGAGAGACCCAGTACTTC.

This chain connects TRBV19 to TRBJ2-7, with D perhaps TRBD1 (6 bases). V lost 5 bases and J lost 0, with 11 bases in between. From germline, CDR1 is LNHDA and CDR2 SQIVND (reference sequence). The CDR3 has 14 residues. The CDR3 bases are TGTGCCAGTAGTCAGGGACATCTCTCCTACGAGCAGTACTTC. It yields the protein CASSQGHLSYEQYF. Drawing the rest from reference TRBV19 and TRBJ2-7, the complete variable domain is DGGITQSPKYLFRKEGQNVTLSCEQNLNHDAMYWYRQDPGQGLRLIYYSQIVNDFQKGDIAEGYSVSREKKESFPLTVTSAQKNPTAFYLCASSQGHLSYEQYFGPGTRLTVT.

The chain carries TRBV4-1 and TRBJ2-3; no firm D call. V was shortened by 0 bases and J by 7 bases, with 8 bases between the two germline ends. This CDR3 is built from 13 residues. Germline V CDR1 and CDR2: MGHRA, YSYEKL. This CDR3 is CASSQEVTNTQYF. The DNA of the CDR3 is TGCGCCAGCAGCCAAGAAGTTACAAATACGCAGTATTTT.

This chain connects TRBV7-2 to TRBJ2-3, with D possibly being TRBD1 or TRBD2 (5 bases each). The germline V gene encodes CDR1 SGHTA and CDR2 FQGNSA. V was trimmed by 2 bases and J by 2 bases, leaving 17 bases between them. The CDR3 is 17 amino acids. The DNA for the CDR3 is TGTGCCAGCAGCTTAAAAAGGTGGGACCTCAACACAGATACGCAGTATTTT. Amino acid sequence: CASSLKRWDLNTDTQYF.

CDR3 residues: CASSTLQGRNQPQHF. The CDR3 coding sequence is TGTGCCAGTAGTACGCTACAGGGGCGCAATCAGCCCCAGCATTTT. The rearrangement links TRBV19 to TRBJ1-5; 7 positions match TRBD1. Germline CDR1 LNHDA, CDR2 SQIVND (reference sequence). Trimming took 4 bases from V and 2 from J; bases not matched to a gene: 5. The CDR3 has 15 residues.